These T cell receptor beta chains were read from a single sample in a study of radiotherapy plus CTLA-4 blockade in lung cancer. Sequenced by immunoSEQ multiplex PCR; TCRdb stores in-frame clones only, minus some. The table includes tens of thousands of clones, around 81% detected once. Source: peripheral blood, taken from a patient treated with radiotherapy plus ipilimumab. The receptors originated from a human donor with non-small cell lung cancer whose response to radiotherapy plus ipilimumab could not be evaluated. Some clones in this sample may be carry-over from other donors' samples. The CDR3 runs from the conserved cysteine through the conserved F or W. Fields, in order: J gene, V gene, D gene, clone size, CDR3 protein, CDR3 DNA. The D gene is left open where the match is weak. Not every row has a clone size; where given, it reads once, few, many or a size class.

j_call: TRBJ1-1; v_call: TRBV6-1; d_call: NA; clone_size: few; cdr3_aa: CASSVVQRDTEAFF; cdr3_nt: TGTGCCAGCAGTGTAGTCCAGCGAGACACTGAAGCTTTCTTT
j_call: TRBJ2-5; v_call: TRBV9; d_call: TRBD1; clone_size: NA; cdr3_aa: CASSNGQGPQETQYF; cdr3_nt: TGTGCCAGCAGCAACGGACAGGGCCCACAAGAGACCCAGTACTTC
j_call: TRBJ2-4; v_call: TRBV7-2; d_call: NA; clone_size: few; cdr3_aa: CASTQQVESGVIQYF; cdr3_nt: TGTGCCAGCACCCAACAGGTCGAGTCTGGGGTCATTCAGTACTTC
j_call: TRBJ2-1; v_call: TRBV5-5; d_call: NA; clone_size: few; cdr3_aa: CASSTHNEQFF; cdr3_nt: TGTGCCAGCAGCACTCACAATGAGCAGTTCTTC
j_call: TRBJ1-4; v_call: TRBV2; d_call: NA; clone_size: NA; cdr3_aa: CASSEVRVEKLFF; cdr3_nt: TGTGCCAGCAGTGAAGTCCGAGTTGAAAAACTGTTTTTT
j_call: TRBJ2-7; v_call: TRBV28; d_call: TRBD2; clone_size: NA; cdr3_aa: CASSLTASGTTYEQYF; cdr3_nt: TGTGCCAGCAGTCTTACCGCTAGCGGGACTACCTACGAGCAGTACTTC
j_call: TRBJ2-7; v_call: TRBV5-1; d_call: TRBD1; clone_size: few; cdr3_aa: CASSKGQGSYEQYF; cdr3_nt: TGCGCCAGCAGCAAGGGACAGGGATCCTACGAGCAGTACTTC
j_call: TRBJ1-1; v_call: TRBV10-3; d_call: NA; clone_size: few; cdr3_aa: CAISVTGRDTEAFF; cdr3_nt: TGTGCCATCAGTGTCACAGGGCGCGACACTGAAGCTTTCTTT
j_call: TRBJ2-3; v_call: TRBV5-1; d_call: TRBD2; clone_size: NA; cdr3_aa: CASSLLAGTDTQYF; cdr3_nt: TGCGCCAGCAGCTTACTAGCGGGGACAGATACGCAGTATTTT
j_call: TRBJ2-7; v_call: TRBV2; d_call: NA; clone_size: NA; cdr3_aa: CASRDLYEQYF; cdr3_nt: TGTGCCAGCAGAGATCTATACGAGCAGTACTTC
j_call: TRBJ1-2; v_call: TRBV28; d_call: TRBD1; clone_size: NA; cdr3_aa: CASSFGQGYGYTF; cdr3_nt: TGTGCCAGCAGCTTTGGACAGGGATATGGCTACACCTTC
j_call: TRBJ2-5; v_call: TRBV4-2; d_call: NA; clone_size: NA; cdr3_aa: CASSRQQETQYF; cdr3_nt: TGTGCCAGCAGCCGACAGCAAGAGACCCAGTACTTC
j_call: TRBJ2-7; v_call: TRBV6-1; d_call: NA; clone_size: NA; cdr3_aa: CASNVGQYF; cdr3_nt: TGTGCCAGTAACGTCGGGCAGTACTTC
j_call: TRBJ2-7; v_call: TRBV5-6; d_call: TRBD2; clone_size: few; cdr3_aa: CASSFRGGINEQYF; cdr3_nt: TGTGCCAGCAGCTTCCGCGGGGGGATAAACGAGCAGTACTTC
j_call: TRBJ1-6; v_call: TRBV18; d_call: NA; clone_size: NA; cdr3_aa: CASSPSGAINSPLHF; cdr3_nt: TGTGCCAGCTCCCCAAGCGGGGCGATTAATTCACCCCTCCACTTT
j_call: TRBJ2-5; v_call: TRBV19; d_call: NA; clone_size: NA; cdr3_aa: CASSTGGGVQETQYF; cdr3_nt: TGTGCCAGTAGTACAGGAGGGGGGGTCCAAGAGACCCAGTACTTC
j_call: TRBJ1-5; v_call: TRBV19; d_call: NA; clone_size: NA; cdr3_aa: CASSIGWRGREKSQHQPQHF; cdr3_nt: TGTGCCAGTAGTATTGGGTGGAGGGGCAGGGAAAAGTCCCAGCATCAGCCCCAGCATTTT
j_call: TRBJ2-5; v_call: TRBV30; d_call: TRBD1; clone_size: NA; cdr3_aa: CAWSSLGTASRTQYF; cdr3_nt: TGTGCCTGGAGTTCCCTTGGGACAGCTTCCCGGACCCAGTACTTC
j_call: TRBJ1-2; v_call: TRBV7-9; d_call: TRBD1; clone_size: NA; cdr3_aa: CASRPRDSNYGYTF; cdr3_nt: TGTGCCAGCAGACCCCGGGACAGTAACTATGGCTACACCTTC
j_call: TRBJ2-7; v_call: TRBV28; d_call: TRBD2; clone_size: NA; cdr3_aa: CATAGGPGEQYF; cdr3_nt: TGTGCCACGGCGGGGGGGCCGGGCGAGCAGTACTTC
j_call: TRBJ2-3; v_call: TRBV4-1; d_call: TRBD2; clone_size: NA; cdr3_aa: CASSQDPAGGPITQYF; cdr3_nt: TGCGCCAGCAGCCAAGATCCAGCGGGGGGGCCAATTACGCAGTATTTT
j_call: TRBJ1-1; v_call: TRBV30; d_call: NA; clone_size: NA; cdr3_aa: CAWSGPGALAFF; cdr3_nt: TGTGCCTGGAGTGGACCAGGGGCGTTAGCTTTCTTT
j_call: TRBJ1-2; v_call: TRBV28; d_call: TRBD1; clone_size: NA; cdr3_aa: CASRTLQGVGGYTF; cdr3_nt: TGTGCCAGCAGGACTTTACAGGGGGTTGGTGGCTACACCTTC
j_call: TRBJ2-2; v_call: TRBV5-1; d_call: NA; clone_size: NA; cdr3_aa: CASSLGGPTNTGELFF; cdr3_nt: TGCGCCAGCAGCTTAGGCGGTCCAACGAACACCGGGGAGCTGTTTTTT
j_call: TRBJ1-6; v_call: TRBV5-1; d_call: NA; clone_size: NA; cdr3_aa: CASSPRQTGDSPLHF; cdr3_nt: TGCGCCAGCAGCCCTAGACAGACGGGCGATTCACCCCTCCACTTT
j_call: TRBJ1-3; v_call: TRBV30; d_call: NA; clone_size: NA; cdr3_aa: CAWSVGVSGNTIYF; cdr3_nt: TGTGCCTGGAGTGTAGGGGTATCTGGAAACACCATATATTTT
j_call: TRBJ2-5; v_call: TRBV30; d_call: NA; clone_size: NA; cdr3_aa: CAWMGGYQETQYF; cdr3_nt: TGTGCCTGGATGGGGGGATACCAAGAGACCCAGTACTTC
j_call: TRBJ1-1; v_call: TRBV6-5; d_call: TRBD1; clone_size: NA; cdr3_aa: CASSLRGDSGTEAFF; cdr3_nt: TGTGCCAGCAGTTTGAGGGGGGACAGTGGCACTGAAGCTTTCTTT
j_call: TRBJ2-5; v_call: TRBV5-6; d_call: NA; clone_size: NA; cdr3_aa: CASSLGRRETQYF; cdr3_nt: TGTGCCAGCAGCTTGGGGAGACGAGAGACCCAGTACTTC
j_call: TRBJ2-7; v_call: TRBV6-6; d_call: TRBD1; clone_size: NA; cdr3_aa: CASSHGQVSSYEQYF; cdr3_nt: TGTGCCAGCAGTCACGGACAGGTTTCTTCCTACGAGCAGTACTTC
j_call: TRBJ1-4; v_call: TRBV19; d_call: NA; clone_size: NA; cdr3_aa: CASSIRAGRDEKLFF; cdr3_nt: TGTGCCAGTAGTATACGGGCAGGGAGGGATGAAAAACTGTTTTTT
j_call: TRBJ2-6; v_call: TRBV7-2; d_call: NA; clone_size: NA; cdr3_aa: CASSLTGGATGANVLTF; cdr3_nt: TGTGCCAGCAGCTTAACAGGGGGGGCGACTGGGGCCAACGTCCTGACTTTC
j_call: TRBJ1-3; v_call: TRBV7-9; d_call: TRBD1; clone_size: few; cdr3_aa: CASSSGQALSGNTIYF; cdr3_nt: TGTGCCAGCAGCTCCGGACAGGCGCTCTCTGGAAACACCATATATTTT
j_call: TRBJ1-6; v_call: TRBV6-6; d_call: NA; clone_size: NA; cdr3_aa: CASSYSPGEMDSPLHF; cdr3_nt: TGTGCCAGCAGTTACTCTCCAGGGGAAATGGATTCACCCCTCCACTTT
j_call: TRBJ1-2; v_call: TRBV28; d_call: NA; clone_size: NA; cdr3_aa: CASSPTGQNPYYYGYTF; cdr3_nt: TGTGCCAGCAGCCCAACCGGACAGAACCCCTACTACTATGGCTACACCTTC
j_call: TRBJ1-1; v_call: TRBV7-3; d_call: TRBD1; clone_size: few; cdr3_aa: CASSGHRGNAAEAFF; cdr3_nt: TGTGCCAGCAGCGGTCACAGGGGGAATGCCGCTGAAGCTTTCTTT
j_call: TRBJ2-7; v_call: TRBV6-8; d_call: NA; clone_size: NA; cdr3_aa: CAAGLYEQYF; cdr3_nt: TGTGCCGCAGGACTCTACGAGCAGTACTTC
j_call: TRBJ2-4; v_call: TRBV19; d_call: TRBD2; clone_size: NA; cdr3_aa: CGDPSGRGVPAEAKNIQYF; cdr3_nt: TGCGGGGACCCATCGGGGCGGGGGGTCCCTGCTGAGGCCAAAAACATTCAGTACTTC
j_call: TRBJ2-2; v_call: TRBV19; d_call: NA; clone_size: NA; cdr3_aa: CASERRGGLGELFF; cdr3_nt: TGTGCCAGCGAGCGGCGGGGTGGACTCGGGGAGCTGTTTTTT
j_call: TRBJ2-2; v_call: TRBV6-1; d_call: NA; clone_size: NA; cdr3_aa: CASSESAIPNTGELFF; cdr3_nt: TGTGCCAGCAGTGAATCCGCTATCCCGAACACCGGGGAGCTGTTTTTT
j_call: TRBJ2-7; v_call: TRBV5-8; d_call: NA; clone_size: NA; cdr3_aa: CASSLAYEQYF; cdr3_nt: TGTGCCAGCAGCTTGGCATACGAGCAGTACTTC
j_call: TRBJ2-1; v_call: TRBV9; d_call: TRBD2; clone_size: NA; cdr3_aa: CASSVGGESYNEQFF; cdr3_nt: TGTGCCAGCAGCGTCGGGGGGGAGTCCTACAATGAGCAGTTCTTC
j_call: TRBJ1-4; v_call: TRBV7-8; d_call: NA; clone_size: NA; cdr3_aa: CASSYGTGLREKLFF; cdr3_nt: TGTGCCAGCTCGTACGGAACAGGGCTTCGGGAAAAACTGTTTTTT
j_call: TRBJ2-1; v_call: TRBV5-1; d_call: TRBD2; clone_size: NA; cdr3_aa: CASSLSGGAPNEQFF; cdr3_nt: TGCGCCAGCAGCTTAAGCGGGGGGGCCCCCAATGAGCAGTTCTTC
j_call: TRBJ1-3; v_call: TRBV28; d_call: NA; clone_size: NA; cdr3_aa: CASSLSQLSGNTIYF; cdr3_nt: TGTGCCAGCAGTTTATCACAGCTCTCTGGAAACACCATATATTTT
j_call: TRBJ2-5; v_call: TRBV7-8; d_call: NA; clone_size: NA; cdr3_aa: CASSLVGAGAQYF; cdr3_nt: TGTGCCAGCAGCTTAGTGGGGGCGGGGGCCCAGTACTTC
j_call: TRBJ1-2; v_call: TRBV28; d_call: NA; clone_size: NA; cdr3_aa: CATFDSTMSYTF; cdr3_nt: TGTGCCACCTTCGACAGCACTATGAGCTACACCTTC
j_call: TRBJ2-7; v_call: TRBV6-5; d_call: TRBD1; clone_size: NA; cdr3_aa: CASSYSTGNYEQYF; cdr3_nt: TGTGCCAGCAGTTACTCGACAGGGAACTACGAGCAGTACTTC
j_call: TRBJ2-7; v_call: TRBV7-2; d_call: TRBD1; clone_size: NA; cdr3_aa: CASSSGGQGDYEQYF; cdr3_nt: TGTGCCAGCAGCTCCGGGGGACAGGGAGACTACGAGCAGTACTTC
j_call: TRBJ2-7; v_call: TRBV18; d_call: TRBD1; clone_size: NA; cdr3_aa: CASSPSGTGVGEQYF; cdr3_nt: TGTGCCAGCTCACCATCCGGGACAGGGGTGGGCGAGCAGTACTTC
j_call: TRBJ1-3; v_call: TRBV4-3; d_call: NA; clone_size: few; cdr3_aa: CASSPSGVGGNTIYF; cdr3_nt: TGCGCCAGCAGCCCCTCCGGGGTTGGTGGAAACACCATATATTTT
j_call: TRBJ1-1; v_call: TRBV25-1; d_call: TRBD1; clone_size: NA; cdr3_aa: CASSGDRGDTEAFF; cdr3_nt: TGTGCCAGCAGTGGGGACAGGGGGGACACTGAAGCTTTCTTT
j_call: TRBJ2-7; v_call: TRBV5-4; d_call: NA; clone_size: NA; cdr3_aa: CASSLAAGQGEQYF; cdr3_nt: TGTGCCAGCAGCTTGGCGGCAGGGCAGGGCGAGCAGTACTTC
j_call: TRBJ1-2; v_call: TRBV28; d_call: NA; clone_size: NA; cdr3_aa: CASSYRDTDGYTF; cdr3_nt: TGTGCCAGCAGTTACCGGGACACGGATGGCTACACCTTC
j_call: TRBJ2-2; v_call: TRBV2; d_call: NA; clone_size: NA; cdr3_aa: CASSEPGTGLDGELFF; cdr3_nt: TGCGCCAGCAGCGAACCGGGAACTGGGTTGGACGGGGAGCTGTTTTTT
j_call: TRBJ2-7; v_call: TRBV5-1; d_call: NA; clone_size: NA; cdr3_aa: CASSSEYEQYF; cdr3_nt: TGCGCCAGCAGCTCGGAGTACGAGCAGTACTTC
j_call: TRBJ2-3; v_call: TRBV18; d_call: TRBD1; clone_size: NA; cdr3_aa: CASSPRGQGNTDTQYF; cdr3_nt: TGTGCCAGCTCACCACGAGGACAGGGGAACACAGATACGCAGTATTTT
j_call: TRBJ1-5; v_call: TRBV5-8; d_call: NA; clone_size: NA; cdr3_aa: CASSFEDQPQHF; cdr3_nt: TGTGCCAGCAGCTTCGAGGATCAGCCCCAGCATTTT
j_call: TRBJ2-5; v_call: TRBV5-1; d_call: TRBD1; clone_size: NA; cdr3_aa: CASSFEGQGYVYF; cdr3_nt: TGCGCCAGCAGCTTCGAGGGACAGGGGTATGTGTACTTC